The 3 T cell receptor beta chains below all came from one sample that was sequenced in a study of control samples from healthy donors and cancer patients. TCRdb's copy holds only in-frame clones and misses some; the assay was immunoSEQ multiplex PCR. In the table there are more than 150,000 clones, approximately 92% of which are singletons. Specimen: blood. The source is a young man in good health.

The chain recombines TRBV28 with TRBJ2-2, with D uncertain. The CDR3 sequence is 11 residues long. The germline V and J ends were trimmed by 4 bases and 9 bases, with 6 bases remaining between them. Germline-derived CDR1 and CDR2 are MDHEN and SYDVKM. The CDR3 is CASSSLWELFF. CDR3 in DNA: TGTGCCAGCAGTTCTCTCTGGGAGCTGTTTTTT.

The chain uses TRBV9 and TRBJ1-1; TRBD1 might be the D (5 bases). The germline gives CDR1 SGDLS, CDR2 YYNGEE. Trimming stripped 1 base from V and 1 base from J, with 17 bases between. The CDR3 consists of 17 residues. The CDR3 region is CASSVSTDRWWNTEAFF. The CDR3 DNA reads TGTGCCAGCAGCGTATCGACAGATAGGTGGTGGAACACTGAAGCTTTCTTT.

The V call is TRBV24-1, the J call TRBJ2-3; possibly TRBD1 for D (5 bases). The V end was cut by 4 bases, the J end by 4 bases, with 14 bases between. The CDR3 length is 15 residues. Germline CDR1 KGHDR, CDR2 SFDVKD. CDR3 residues: CATSEQTLQADTQYF. The CDR3 nucleotides are TGTGCCACCAGTGAGCAGACCTTACAGGCAGATACGCAGTATTTT.